The 18 T cell receptor beta chains below come from one sample, sequenced in a study of regulatory T cells in long-lasting Graves disease. This sample's time point: persistent/refractory GD, antithyroid drugs over 5 years with positive TRAb. RNA extracted from PBMCs served as the sequencing template. Construction of the TCR beta libraries employed iRepertoire HTBI primers in conjunction with Arm-PCR of CDR3 regions. TCRdb redid the calling of the multiplex PCR reads with MiXCR, one entry per CDR3 protein. The sample lists roughly 400,000 distinct CDR3 sequences, less than 25% occurring once. The sample here was peripheral blood mononuclear cells (PBMCs), taken when the disease was refractory, from a patient treated with antithyroid drugs. These receptors were taken from a female donor with Graves disease.

The chain couples TRBV7-2 to TRBJ1-1, with D unresolved. The CDR3 has 15 residues. Germline lookup yields CDR1 SGHTA and CDR2 FQGNSA. V shed 5 bases and J shed 0 bases, with 13 bases lying between them. For the CDR3, the DNA is TGTGCCAGCAGCCCCAAGGTTAGGGTGAACACTGAAGCTTTCTTT. Translation: CASSPKVRVNTEAFF.

This clonotype was detected a few times. The chain employs TRBV20-1 and TRBJ2-4, with 9 nucleotides matching TRBD1. Unmatched junction bases numbered 12, after V lost 6 bases and J lost 3 bases. From germline, CDR1 is DFQATT and CDR2 SNEGSKA (reference sequence). CDR3 length: 16 residues. CDR3 coding DNA: TGCAGTGCAGAATACAGGGGGCGGTGGGGCAAAAACATTCAGTACTTC. Translated, it gives CSAEYRGRWGKNIQYF.

This clonotype was detected a few times. The chain is built from TRBV11-3 and TRBJ2-3; D unclear. CDR1 and CDR2 from the germline V gene are SGHNT and YENEEA. The CDR3 spans 16 residues. Trimming removed 4 bases at V and 0 bases at J, with 14 bases between. CDR3 nucleotide sequence: TGTGCCAGCAGCTCCCGGTCCCCAACAAGCACAGATACGCAGTATTTT. This encodes CASSSRSPTSTDTQYF.

The rearrangement joins TRBV20-1 to TRBJ2-5; the match to TRBD2 covers 12 bases. With 5 bases clipped from V and 5 bases from J, the junction kept 12 bases outside the gene matches. Looked up from germline, CDR1 is DFQATT and CDR2 is SNEGSKA (reference sequence). CDR3 length equals 16 residues. The CDR3 DNA follows: TGCAGTGCTCAAATTCCGGGACTAGCGGGCATGGAGACCCAGTACTTC. Amino acid sequence: CSAQIPGLAGMETQYF.

The CDR3 protein is CASSQLGWAYEQYF. CDR3 bases: TGTGCCAGCAGCCAGTTAGGATGGGCCTACGAGCAGTACTTC. This chain links TRBV14 with TRBJ2-7; no definite D call. Germline values: CDR1 SGHDN, CDR2 FVKESK. The CDR3 length is 14 residues. V lost 3 bases and J 2 bases, leaving 11 bases between the germline ends.

A note on this clonotype: Since a much larger clone is just one base distant, this may be a read error. V gene TRBV28 combines with J gene TRBJ2-5; D gene uncertain. Germline lookup yields CDR1 MDHEN and CDR2 SYDVKM. The CDR3 is 13 residues long. The CDR3, as DNA: TGTGCCAGCAGTTTATTTCCCCAAGAGGCCCAGTACTTC. It is translated as CASSLFPQEAQYF.

The V call is TRBV10-2, the J call TRBJ1-2; possible D gene TRBD1, 6 bases. This CDR3 spans 13 amino acids. Germline CDR1 WSHSY, CDR2 SAAADI. Trimming shortened V by 5 bases and J by 2 bases, and 9 bases separated the two germline ends. CDR3 DNA sequence: TGCGCCAGCAGTCGGGGGGCGAACTATGGCTACACCTTC. Translation: CASSRGANYGYTF.

This clonotype was observed a few times. The chain links TRBV5-4 to TRBJ2-7, with 13 bases aligning to TRBD2. The trim removed 0 bases at V and 2 bases at J, leaving 8 bases unmatched. This CDR3 has 18 amino acids. From germline, CDR1 is SGHNT and CDR2 YYREEE (reference sequence). In DNA, the CDR3 is TGTGCCAGCAGCTTGGGTAAGGGACTAGCGGGACTTACCTACGAGCAGTACTTC. This codes for CASSLGKGLAGLTYEQYF.

For this clonotype: A read error is possible here, since a much larger clone lies one base away. This rearrangement joins TRBV15 to TRBJ1-5; TRBD1 matches 7 bases. The CDR3 loop spans 15 amino acids. CDR1 LNHNV and CDR2 YYDKDF come from the germline V gene (reference sequence). The CDR3 region has the DNA TGTGCCATCAGCAGACGGACAGGAGTCTCTCGGCCCCAGCATTTT. It encodes CAISRRTGVSRPQHF.

This clonotype was found many times. V usage is TRBV9 and J usage is TRBJ2-1; D possibly corresponds to TRBD1 (6 bases). Germline V CDR1 and CDR2: SGDLS, YYNGEE. The ends were cut back, 6 bases at V and 6 bases at J, with 10 bases in the middle. This CDR3 is built from 12 residues. The CDR3 loop reads CASNAGANEQFF. The CDR3 DNA sequence: TGTGCCAGCAACGCAGGGGCCAATGAGCAGTTCTTC.

This clonotype showed up many times. This chain connects TRBV5-6 to TRBJ1-1; no clear D. Trimming cost V 3 bases and J 5 bases, with 11 bases left between them. The CDR3 is 13 residues long. Germline V gene lookup returns CDR1 SGHDT and CDR2 YYEEEE. CDR3 region: CASSWDLGTEAFF. Written as DNA, the CDR3 is TGTGCCAGCAGCTGGGATCTGGGGACTGAAGCTTTCTTT.

To note about this clonotype: Given a much more abundant clone one base away, this may be a read error. The rearrangement links TRBV28 to TRBJ2-7; D is undetermined. The CDR3 totals 15 residues. Germline values: CDR1 MDHEN, CDR2 SYDVKM. CDR3 amino acids: CASSYERGRWYGQYF. CDR3 sequence (DNA): TGTGCCAGCAGTTACGAGCGCGGCAGGTGGTACGGGCAGTACTTC.

This clonotype turned up a few times. The CDR3 bases are TGTGCCAGCAGCTTAGATCAGAACACTGAAGCTTTCTTT. Translating gives CASSLDQNTEAFF. The chain employs TRBV11-2 and TRBJ1-1; D gene uncertain. The germline V gene has CDR1 SGHAT and CDR2 FQNNGV. Trimming removed 0 bases at V and 1 base at J, with 3 bases between. The CDR3 length is 13 residues.

At least ten counts were recorded for this clonotype. The chain employs TRBV2 and TRBJ2-2; D unresolved. Germline V CDR1 and CDR2: SNHLY, FYNNEI. V was cut by 7 bases and J by 4 bases, with 10 bases left in between. The CDR3 runs to 13 residues. The CDR3 DNA reads TGTGCCAGCACCTTAGATAGCACCGGGGAGCTGTTTTTT. Amino acids: CASTLDSTGELFF.

This clonotype was seen more than once but under ten times. The chain combines TRBV7-3 with TRBJ1-5, with a possible D match to TRBD1 (6 bases). V lost 2 bases and J 5 bases, leaving 7 bases between the germline ends. The CDR3 contains 13 residues. The germline gives CDR1 SGHTA, CDR2 FQGTGA. CDR3 DNA: TGTGCCAGCAGCTTACCAGGGGATCAGCCCCAGCATTTT. Its translation: CASSLPGDQPQHF.

J is TRBJ2-3 and V is TRBV7-2, with TRBD2 identical over 8 bases. Trimming took 2 bases from V and 5 from J; bases not matched to a gene: 6. This CDR3 has 15 residues. CDR1 is SGHTA and CDR2 is FQGNSA in the germline V gene. The CDR3 coding sequence is TGTGCCAGCAGCTTAAAGCGGGAGCGAGGAGATACGCAGTATTTT. Its translation is CASSLKRERGDTQYF.

The CDR3, as DNA: TGTGCCACCAGTACAGGGAATGAGCAGTTCTTC. This encodes CATSTGNEQFF. The chain uses TRBV24-1 and TRBJ2-1; tentative D call: TRBD1 (6 bases). The CDR3 loop spans 11 amino acids. CDR1 and CDR2 from the germline V gene are KGHDR and SFDVKD. V was clipped by 6 bases and J by 7 bases, with 6 bases between them.

The CDR3 DNA reads TGTGCCTGGAGTGCTGGGACTCCCCGGCCGTTCTTC. Its translation: CAWSAGTPRPFF. The chain links TRBV30 to TRBJ2-1; tentatively, D is TRBD2 (6 bases). The V end lost 1 base, the J end lost 15 bases, and 16 bases lay between the germline ends. Germline lookup yields CDR1 GTSNPN and CDR2 SVGIG (reference sequence). The CDR3 loop spans 12 amino acids. Full variable domain (rest looked up from reference TRBV30 and TRBJ2-1): SQTIHQWPATLVQPVGSPLSLECTVEGTSNPNLYWYRQAAGRGLQLLFYSVGIGQISSEVPQNLSASRPQDRQFILSSKKLLLSDSGFYLCAWSAGTPRPFFGPGTRLTVL.